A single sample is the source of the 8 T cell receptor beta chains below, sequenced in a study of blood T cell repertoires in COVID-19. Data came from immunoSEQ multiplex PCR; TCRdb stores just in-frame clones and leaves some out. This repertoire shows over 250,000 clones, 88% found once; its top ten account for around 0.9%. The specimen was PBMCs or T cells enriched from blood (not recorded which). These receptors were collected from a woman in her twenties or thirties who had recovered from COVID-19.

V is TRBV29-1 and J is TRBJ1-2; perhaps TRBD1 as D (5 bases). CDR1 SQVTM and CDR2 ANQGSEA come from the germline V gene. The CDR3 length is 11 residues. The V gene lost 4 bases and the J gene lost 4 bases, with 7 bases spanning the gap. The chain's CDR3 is CSVVGGYGYTF. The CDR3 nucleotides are TGCAGCGTTGTCGGGGGCTATGGCTACACCTTC.

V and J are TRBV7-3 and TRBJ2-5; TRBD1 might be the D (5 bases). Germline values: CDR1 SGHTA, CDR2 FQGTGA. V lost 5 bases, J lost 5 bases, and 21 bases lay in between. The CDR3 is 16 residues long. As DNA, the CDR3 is TGTGCCAGCAGCCCTAACAGTGCTAGGGGCCCCGAGACCCAGTACTTC. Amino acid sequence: CASSPNSARGPETQYF.

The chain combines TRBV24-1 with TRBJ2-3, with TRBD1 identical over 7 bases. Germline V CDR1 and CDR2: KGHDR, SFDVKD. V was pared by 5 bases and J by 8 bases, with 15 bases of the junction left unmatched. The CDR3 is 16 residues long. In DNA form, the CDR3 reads TGTGCCACCAGTGTTGGGACAGTTCCCACCATGCCTACGCAGTATTTT. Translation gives CATSVGTVPTMPTQYF.

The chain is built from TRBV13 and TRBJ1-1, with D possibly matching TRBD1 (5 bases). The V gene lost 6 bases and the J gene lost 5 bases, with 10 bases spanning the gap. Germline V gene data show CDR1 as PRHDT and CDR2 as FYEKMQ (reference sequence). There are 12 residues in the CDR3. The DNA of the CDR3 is TGTGCCAGCAGTTTGACAGAGACTGAAGCTTTCTTT. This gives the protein CASSLTETEAFF.

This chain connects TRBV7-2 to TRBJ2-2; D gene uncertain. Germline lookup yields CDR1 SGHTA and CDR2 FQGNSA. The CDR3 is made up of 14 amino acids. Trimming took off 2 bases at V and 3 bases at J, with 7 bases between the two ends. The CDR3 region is CASSLWAYTGELFF. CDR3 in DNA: TGTGCCAGCAGCTTATGGGCCTACACCGGGGAGCTGTTTTTT.

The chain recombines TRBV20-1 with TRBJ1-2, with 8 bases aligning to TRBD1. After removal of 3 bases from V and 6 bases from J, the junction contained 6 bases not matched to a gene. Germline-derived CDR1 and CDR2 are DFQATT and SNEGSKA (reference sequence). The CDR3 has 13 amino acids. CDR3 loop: CSASYRGKNGYTF. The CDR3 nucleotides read TGCAGTGCTAGTTACAGGGGGAAGAATGGCTACACCTTC.

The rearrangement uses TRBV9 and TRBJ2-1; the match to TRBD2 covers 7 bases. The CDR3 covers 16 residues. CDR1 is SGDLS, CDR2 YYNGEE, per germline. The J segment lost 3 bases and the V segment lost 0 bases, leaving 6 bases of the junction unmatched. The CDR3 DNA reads TGTGCCAGCAGCGTAGGAGGCGGGGGAATCTACAATGAGCAGTTCTTC. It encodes CASSVGGGGIYNEQFF.

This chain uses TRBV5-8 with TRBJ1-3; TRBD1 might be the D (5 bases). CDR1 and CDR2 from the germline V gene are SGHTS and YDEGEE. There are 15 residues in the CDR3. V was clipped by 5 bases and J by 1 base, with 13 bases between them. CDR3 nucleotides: TGTGCCAGCAGTCACAGGTCAGGATCTGGAAACACCATATATTTT. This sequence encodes CASSHRSGSGNTIYF.